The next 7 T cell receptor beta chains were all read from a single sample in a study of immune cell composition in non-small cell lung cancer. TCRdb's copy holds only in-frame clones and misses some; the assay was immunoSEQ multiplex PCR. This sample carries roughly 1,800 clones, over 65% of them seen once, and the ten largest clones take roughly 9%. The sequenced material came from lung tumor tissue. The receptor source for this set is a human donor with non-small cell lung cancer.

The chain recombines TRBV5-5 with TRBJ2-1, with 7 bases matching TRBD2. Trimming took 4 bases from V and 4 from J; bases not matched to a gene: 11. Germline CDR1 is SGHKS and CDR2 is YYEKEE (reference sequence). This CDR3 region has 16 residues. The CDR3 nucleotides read TGTGCCAGCAGCCAGACGGGGACTACTTTTTACAATGAGCAGTTCTTC. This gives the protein CASSQTGTTFYNEQFF.

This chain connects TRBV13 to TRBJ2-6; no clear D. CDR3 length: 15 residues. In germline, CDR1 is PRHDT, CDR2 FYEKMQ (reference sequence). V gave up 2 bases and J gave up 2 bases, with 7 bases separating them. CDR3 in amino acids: CASSLLGPGANVLTF. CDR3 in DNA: TGTGCCAGCAGCTTACTGGGCCCTGGGGCCAACGTCCTGACTTTC.

CDR3 sequence reads: CASSPRGGTMDEQFF. The DNA of the CDR3 is TGTGCCAGCAGCCCGAGGGGGGGCACTATGGATGAGCAGTTCTTC. The genes are TRBV5-4 and TRBJ2-1, with a weak D call TRBD2 (7 bases). The germline CDR1 and CDR2 sequences are SGHNT and YYREEE (reference sequence). This CDR3 has 15 amino acids. V was cut by 4 bases and J by 8 bases, with 19 bases left in between.

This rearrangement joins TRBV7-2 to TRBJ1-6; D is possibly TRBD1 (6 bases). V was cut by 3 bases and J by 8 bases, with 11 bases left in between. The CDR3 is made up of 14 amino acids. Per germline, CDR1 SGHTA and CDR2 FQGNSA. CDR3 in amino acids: CASSFQGFDSPLHF. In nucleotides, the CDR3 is TGTGCCAGCAGCTTTCAGGGGTTTGATTCACCCCTCCACTTT. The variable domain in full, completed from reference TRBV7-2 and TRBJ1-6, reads GAGVSQSPSNKVTEKGKDVELRCDPISGHTALYWYRQSLGQGLEFLIYFQGNSAPDKSGLPSDRFSAERTGGSVSTLTIQRTQQEDSAVYLCASSFQGFDSPLHFGNGTRLTVT.

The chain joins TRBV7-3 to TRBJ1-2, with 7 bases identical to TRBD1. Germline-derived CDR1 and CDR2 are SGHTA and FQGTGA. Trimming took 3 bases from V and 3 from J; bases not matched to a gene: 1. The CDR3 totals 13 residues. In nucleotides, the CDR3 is TGTGCCAGCAGCTTCACAGGGGACTATGGCTACACCTTC. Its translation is CASSFTGDYGYTF.

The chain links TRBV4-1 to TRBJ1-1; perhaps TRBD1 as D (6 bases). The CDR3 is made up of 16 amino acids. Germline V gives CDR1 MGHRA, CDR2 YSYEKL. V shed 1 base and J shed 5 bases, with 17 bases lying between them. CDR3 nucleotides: TGCGCCAGCAGCCAAGTCGGACCCAGGGGAAGGACTGAAGCTTTCTTT. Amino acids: CASSQVGPRGRTEAFF.

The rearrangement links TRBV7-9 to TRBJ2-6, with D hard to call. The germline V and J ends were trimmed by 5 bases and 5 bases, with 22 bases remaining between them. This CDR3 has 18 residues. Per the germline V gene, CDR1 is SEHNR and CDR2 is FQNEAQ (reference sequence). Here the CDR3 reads CASSAMNTMTSRANVLTF. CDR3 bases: TGTGCCAGCAGCGCAATGAATACCATGACAAGTCGGGCCAACGTCCTGACTTTC.